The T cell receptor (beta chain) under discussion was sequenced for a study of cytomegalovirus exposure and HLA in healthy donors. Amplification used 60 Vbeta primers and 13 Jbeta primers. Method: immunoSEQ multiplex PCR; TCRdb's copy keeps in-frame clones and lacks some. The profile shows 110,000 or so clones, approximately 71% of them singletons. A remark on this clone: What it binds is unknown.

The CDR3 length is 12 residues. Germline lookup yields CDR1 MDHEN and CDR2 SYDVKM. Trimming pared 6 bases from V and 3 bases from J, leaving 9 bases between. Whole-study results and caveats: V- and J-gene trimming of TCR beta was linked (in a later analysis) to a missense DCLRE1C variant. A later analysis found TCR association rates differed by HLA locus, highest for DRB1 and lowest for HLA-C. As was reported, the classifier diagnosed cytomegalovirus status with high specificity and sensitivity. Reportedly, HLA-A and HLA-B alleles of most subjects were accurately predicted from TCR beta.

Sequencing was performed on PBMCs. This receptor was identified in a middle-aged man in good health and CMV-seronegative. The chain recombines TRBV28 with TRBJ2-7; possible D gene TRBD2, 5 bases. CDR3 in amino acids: CASSTGNYEQYF. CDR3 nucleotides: TGTGCCAGCAGCACCGGGAACTACGAGCAGTACTTC.